This TCR beta chain was sequenced for a study of read filtering for tumor transcriptome and immune sequencing. Across the study: Roughly 8 patients were R-ISS I, 16 were R-ISS II, about seven were R-ISS III. After DNase treatment, RNA was made into whole-transcriptome libraries.

From about 0.4 ug of RNA, a library with molecular barcoded alpha/delta and beta/gamma adaptors was made. MiXCR was run by TCRdb on the reads, yielding one entry per CDR3 protein. The data show roughly 61,000 distinct CDR3 sequences, about 12% seen once. Findings and limits, study-wide: Sorted CD138-negative bone marrow cells were not purified T cells. Roughly four fifths of IR-seq clonotypes had one read, totaling around 4% of reads; RNA-seq: around 70% and 40%.

The CDR3 contains 13 residues. V was pared by 3 bases and J by 3 bases, with 12 bases between. CDR1 and CDR2 from the germline V gene are DFQATT and SNEGSKA (reference sequence). Many counts were recorded for this clonotype. Its antigen is unidentified. This receptor was obtained from a donor aged 40 or older with multiple myeloma. The rearrangement links TRBV20-1 to TRBJ2-7; D uncertain. Specimen: a population of CD138-negative cells sorted from bone marrow. The CDR3 reads CSASILLSYEQYF. CDR3 bases: TGCAGTGCTAGCATCCTACTGAGCTACGAGCAGTACTTC.